Listed below are T cell receptor beta chains from one sample, sequenced in a study of T-cell memory formation after mild COVID-19. MiXCR, applied by TCRdb to the 5' RACE reads, yields one record per CDR3 protein. The repertoire consists of around 300,000 distinct CDR3 sequences, with 7.5% to 9.5% occurring once and the leading ten covering around a fifth. Sequencing input: PBMCs or a T cell subset sorted from them (not recorded which). These receptors were obtained from a man between 18 and 29 years old who had mild COVID-19 (a few samples of this study predate the infection). Cell type and time point are not known. CDR3s include the opening cysteine and the closing phenylalanine or tryptophan. The order of the fields is V gene, J gene, clone size, D gene, CDR3 protein, CDR3 DNA. The D gene is left open where the match is weak. A row's size may be missing; if present it is once, few, many or a size class.

TRBV9	TRBJ2-5	once	-	CASSAGTLETQYF	TGTGCCAGCAGCGCCGGGACTCTGGAGACCCAGTACTTC
TRBV5-1	TRBJ1-1	many	-	CASSPGPDTEAFF	TGCGCCAGCAGCCCCGGACCGGACACTGAAGCTTTCTTT
TRBV20-1	TRBJ1-6	few	-	CSAQMPGTDNSPLHF	TGCAGTGCTCAGATGCCCGGGACCGACAATTCACCCCTCCACTTT
TRBV7-9	TRBJ2-5	-	-	CASSLSQGEQTQYF	TGTGCCAGCAGCTTGAGCCAAGGGGAACAGACCCAGTACTTC
TRBV29-1	TRBJ2-6	-	-	CSVEIGLGANVLTF	TGCAGCGTTGAAATCGGGCTTGGGGCCAACGTCCTGACTTTC
TRBV7-9	TRBJ2-7	few	-	CASSLSSGQTYEQYF	TGTGCCAGCAGCCTATCGTCTGGACAAACCTACGAGCAGTACTTC
TRBV7-8	TRBJ1-5	few	-	CASSLVINQPQHF	TGTGCCAGCAGCTTGGTAATCAATCAGCCCCAGCATTTT
TRBV29-1	TRBJ2-1	-	-	CSVVGTQYNEQFF	TGCAGCGTTGTTGGGACTCAGTACAATGAGCAGTTCTTC
TRBV7-9	TRBJ2-2	-	TRBD1	CASSSTRQGRDTGELFF	TGTGCCAGCAGCTCGACCAGACAGGGTCGGGACACCGGGGAGCTGTTTTTT
TRBV5-1	TRBJ1-3	few	-	CASSLMGAAGNTIYF	TGCGCCAGCAGCTTGATGGGGGCTGCTGGAAACACCATATATTTT
TRBV6-5	TRBJ1-2	few	TRBD1	CASSYHDRGWYGYTF	TGTGCCAGCAGTTATCACGACAGGGGGTGGTATGGCTACACCTTC
TRBV5-4	TRBJ2-5	many	-	CASSLTGREETQYF	TGTGCCAGCAGCCTGACAGGGAGGGAAGAGACCCAGTACTTC
TRBV12-3/TRBV12-4	TRBJ2-3	-	-	CASSPKSRKGDTQYF	TGTGCCAGCAGCCCTAAGAGCAGGAAGGGAGATACGCAGTATTTT
TRBV25-1	TRBJ1-5	-	TRBD1	CASSEQQGNNQPQHF	TGTGCCAGCAGTGAGCAACAGGGGAACAATCAGCCCCAGCATTTT
TRBV4-1	TRBJ2-1	-	-	CASSPGVGFNEQFF	TGCGCCAGCAGCCCCGGAGTGGGCTTCAATGAGCAGTTCTTC
TRBV2	TRBJ2-5	-	-	CASKTPPGQKETKYF	TGTGCCAGCAAGACACCCCCAGGGCAGAAAGAGACCAAGTACTTC
TRBV29-1	TRBJ2-1	few	-	CSVEELLGNEQFF	TGCAGCGTTGAAGAATTACTAGGCAATGAGCAGTTCTTC
TRBV2	TRBJ2-5	-	-	CASSAATQETQYF	TGTGCCAGCAGTGCAGCCACCCAAGAGACCCAGTACTTC
TRBV7-9	TRBJ2-7	-	TRBD1	CASRTGGSYEQYF	TGTGCCAGCCGGACAGGGGGATCCTACGAGCAGTACTTC
TRBV6-5	TRBJ1-1	many	TRBD1	CASSSTGQGNTEAFF	TGTGCCAGCAGTTCGACAGGGCAGGGAAACACTGAAGCTTTCTTT
TRBV5-1	TRBJ2-1	many	-	CASSLASPNEQFF	TGCGCCAGCAGCTTGGCCAGTCCCAATGAGCAGTTCTTC
TRBV10-3	TRBJ2-3	few	TRBD1	CAISESRAGGDTQYF	TGTGCCATCAGTGAGTCGAGGGCAGGGGGAGATACGCAGTATTTT
TRBV6-5	TRBJ2-3	many	-	CASSYPPTAGHTDTQYF	TGTGCCAGCAGTTACCCCCCAACTGCGGGACACACAGATACGCAGTATTTT
TRBV7-9	TRBJ2-7	few	-	CASSPTGSEQYF	TGTGCCAGCAGCCCCACCGGGTCCGAGCAGTACTTC
TRBV7-2	TRBJ1-6	-	TRBD1	CASSLEDRGSPLHF	TGTGCCAGCAGCTTGGAGGACAGGGGTTCACCCCTCCACTTT
TRBV7-3	TRBJ1-1	many	TRBD1	CASSPAGQGRSGAFF	TGTGCCAGCAGCCCGGCCGGACAGGGAAGGTCAGGAGCTTTCTTT
TRBV6-2/TRBV6-3	TRBJ1-1	-	-	CASSLLPDTEAFF	TGTGCCAGCAGTCTACTCCCCGACACTGAAGCTTTCTTT
TRBV18	TRBJ1-2	-	-	CASSPVGRKDGYTF	TGTGCCAGCTCACCCGTCGGTCGAAAGGATGGCTACACCTTC
TRBV6-5	TRBJ1-1	-	-	CASSYSEASSTEAFF	TGTGCCAGCAGTTACTCGGAGGCGTCTAGCACTGAAGCTTTCTTT
TRBV12-3/TRBV12-4	TRBJ2-2	-	-	CASRAFLGGPVTGELFF	TGTGCCAGCAGGGCCTTTTTGGGGGGGCCTGTCACCGGGGAGCTGTTTTTT
TRBV9	TRBJ1-2	few	TRBD1	CASSVAGQGDYGYTF	TGTGCCAGCAGCGTAGCCGGACAGGGGGACTATGGCTACACCTTC